The following is a T cell receptor beta chain sequence with its context. Its matching antigen is unknown. This entry comes from a study of beta chain features in type 1 diabetes. Broader study findings: Shorter TCRB CDR3s, moderately but significantly so, were found in Type 1 diabetes patients in all four CD4+ subsets. Insertions were fewer and deletions more numerous at VDJ junctions in type 1 diabetes patients.

Trimming pared 3 bases from V and 6 bases from J, leaving 11 bases between. Germline-derived CDR1 and CDR2 are SGHNT and YYREEE (reference sequence). The CDR3 has 13 amino acids. The investigators reverse transcribed all of the isolated RNA, so they sequenced expressed TCRB transcripts. Clones were read by immunoSEQ multiplex PCR, and TCRdb kept only the in-frame ones, dropping some. The table has hundreds of thousands of clones, about 14% seen once; the top ten hold approximately 0.039%. The purity of all sorted populations exceeded 98%. The chain couples TRBV5-4 to TRBJ2-3; no definite D call. The TCR comes from a man aged 18 to 29 with type 1 diabetes. Sequenced sample: naive CD4+ T cells from blood. The DNA of the CDR3 is TGTGCCAGCAGCTCGGGTACGACGGATACGCAGTATTTT. This codes for CASSSGTTDTQYF.